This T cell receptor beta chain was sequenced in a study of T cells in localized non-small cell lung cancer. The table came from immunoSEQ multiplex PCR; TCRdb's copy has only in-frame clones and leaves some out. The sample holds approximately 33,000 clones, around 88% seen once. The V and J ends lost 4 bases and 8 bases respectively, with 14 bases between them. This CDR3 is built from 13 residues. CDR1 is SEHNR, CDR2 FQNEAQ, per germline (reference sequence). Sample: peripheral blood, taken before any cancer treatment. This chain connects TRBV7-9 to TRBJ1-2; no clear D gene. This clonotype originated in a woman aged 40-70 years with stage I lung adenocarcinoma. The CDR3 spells CASSWVIQEGYTF. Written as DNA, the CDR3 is TGTGCCAGCAGCTGGGTAATCCAGGAGGGCTACACCTTC. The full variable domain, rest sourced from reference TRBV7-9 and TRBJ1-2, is DTGVSQNPRHKITKRGQNVTFRCDPISEHNRLYWYRQTLGQGPEFLTYFQNEAQLEKSRLLSDRFSAERPKGSFSTLEIQRTEQGDSAMYLCASSWVIQEGYTFGSGTRLTVV.